This TCR beta chain came from a study of blood T cells in healthy people across ages. Study findings and constraints: The study regarded diversity estimates from one million T cells as underestimates. Naive T cell percentage strongly correlated with TCR beta diversity.

There are a few counts of this clonotype. Its antigen is undetermined. A second about 7 to 12 cycle PCR used barcoded and J-beta primers. All samples gave at least 2.5 million CDR3-containing paired-end reads. TCRdb called the 5' RACE reads again in MiXCR, with one record for every CDR3 protein. The sample has 650,000 to 800,000 distinct CDR3 sequences, about 42% seen once. The CDR3 is made up of 15 amino acids. Trimming took off 0 bases at V and 0 bases at J, with 6 bases between the two ends. From germline, CDR1 is SGHRS and CDR2 YFSETQ. Investigators took roughly 10 milliliters of peripheral blood from every donor.

The source material was blood. This TCR was recovered from a man in his 60s in good health. The chain combines TRBV5-1 with TRBJ1-4; D gene unclear. The CDR3 sequence: CASSLDPATNEKLFF. The DNA of the CDR3 is TGCGCCAGCAGCTTGGATCCTGCAACTAATGAAAAACTGTTTTTT.